This TCR beta chain was found in a study of T cells in tumors after PD-1 blockade. Study information: Daily vismodegib 150 mg continued in a subset of anti-PD-1-treated patients. Blood samples averaged around 100,000 templates (range about 23,000-280,000) and 36,536 unique clonotypes.

In its sample, this clone was seen a few times. As yet, its antigen is unknown. Overall study findings and caveats: Around 45% of tumor TCR clonotypes were also found in blood.

The repertoire was sequenced with immunoSEQ multiplex PCR; TCRdb's copy has only in-frame clones and lacks some. The table includes 50,000 to 75,000 clones, around 72% detected once. The length of the CDR3 is 13 residues. Trimming took 2 bases from V and 7 from J, leaving 11 bases between them. The V gene's germline CDR1 is SEHNR and CDR2 FQNEAQ (reference sequence). The J gene is TRBJ1-2, the V gene TRBV7-9; D may be TRBD1 (6 bases). This clonotype was obtained from a human donor with basal cell carcinoma. The sample was PBMCs, taken after anti-PD-1 treatment. The CDR3 here is CASSLSGAGGYTF. In nucleotides, the CDR3 is TGTGCCAGCAGCTTATCAGGGGCGGGTGGCTACACCTTC.